This TCR beta chain was sequenced for a study of vaccination and CD4 T cells after COVID-19. Study-wide context: Convalescent patients were SARS-CoV-2 positive by nasal swab PCR; nine mild, one severe.

With regard to this clonotype: No antigen is known for it.

The CDR3 is 17 residues long. Oncomine TCR Beta short-read sequencing was applied to DNA from cultured CD4+ T cells. TCRdb reprocessed the PCR reads via MiXCR and lists one record per CDR3 protein. The profile shows under 5,000 distinct CDR3 sequences, 38% of them singletons. Stated treatment: roughly ten-day PBMC culture with coronavirus spike peptide pools or control peptides (ViraFEST assay). Positive PCR tests were logged from March through December 2020, ahead of US Alpha, Beta and Delta variants. The chain employs TRBV21-1 and TRBJ1-1; the D call of TRBD1 is as the table states it, not checked on the DNA. TRBV21-1 is termed a pseudogene. Material for sequencing was CD4+ T cells from blood, cultured in vitro. The receptor comes from a human donor who had recovered from COVID-19. CDR3 residues: CASGKDLRGQPGTEAFF. The CDR3 nucleotides are TGTGCCAGCGGAAAGGATCTCAGGGGGCAACCCGGGACTGAAGCTTTCTTT.